These T cell receptor beta chains were read from a single sample in a study of cytomegalovirus exposure and HLA in healthy donors. Only in-frame clones appear in the TCRdb table, and some are missing; sequencing was by immunoSEQ multiplex PCR. The repertoire holds some 120,000 clones, with over 65% as singletons. Sequenced sample: PBMCs. These receptor sequences come from a man over 45 in good health and CMV-seronegative. CDR3s include the opening cysteine and the closing phenylalanine or tryptophan. D genes are given only for firm matches. Clone sizes are given selectively: once, few, many, or a class where the clone is expanded.

clone size	D gene	V gene	J gene	CDR3 DNA	CDR3 protein
few	-	TRBV7-2	TRBJ2-2	TGTGCCAGCAGCCCCGATTTTGACGGGGGGCTGAACACCGGGGAGCTGTTTTTT	CASSPDFDGGLNTGELFF
-	-	TRBV5-1	TRBJ2-2	TGCGCCAGCAGCTTTGGACAGAACACCGGGGAGCTGTTTTTT	CASSFGQNTGELFF
once	TRBD1	TRBV10-3	TRBJ1-1	TGTGCCACCTATGCCGGGACAGGGGGCCGAAACACTGAAGCTTTCTTT	CATYAGTGGRNTEAFF
-	TRBD1	TRBV25-1	TRBJ2-5	TGTGCCAGCAGCGGCACAGGGGGCGCAGAGACCCAGTACTTC	CASSGTGGAETQYF
-	-	TRBV5-4	TRBJ2-5	TGTGCCAGCAGCTATACAGGGGAGGTGACCCAGTACTTC	CASSYTGEVTQYF
-	TRBD1	TRBV29-1	TRBJ1-2	TGCAGCGTAGTCGACAGGGGCAGTGGCTACACCTTC	CSVVDRGSGYTF
-	-	TRBV15	TRBJ2-7	TGTGCCACCAGCAGTGGCAGGGGTTACGAGCAGTACTTC	CATSSGRGYEQYF
-	-	TRBV7-8	TRBJ2-1	TGTGCCAGCAGCTTAGGTCCGGGACTCAGCTCCTACAATGAGCAGTTCTTC	CASSLGPGLSSYNEQFF
-	-	TRBV20-1	TRBJ1-1	TGCAGTGCTAGGCGCGCTGAAGCTTTCTTT	CSARRAEAFF
once	TRBD1	TRBV10-1	TRBJ2-5	TGCGCCAGCAGTGAAGGAAGGACAGGGTTTCAGGAGACCCAGTACTTC	CASSEGRTGFQETQYF
-	-	TRBV30	TRBJ1-4	TGTGCCTGGACCGAGGGTTGGCAGGCCCTTAATGAAAAACTGTTTTTT	CAWTEGWQALNEKLFF
-	-	TRBV28	TRBJ1-2	TGTGCCAGCAGTAGGAGGGGACGGCTTGGTGGCTACACCTTC	CASSRRGRLGGYTF
-	TRBD1	TRBV2	TRBJ1-4	TGTGCCAGCAGAGTAACTCCGACAGGGGCGACCTCAACTAATGAAAAACTGTTTTTT	CASRVTPTGATSTNEKLFF
-	TRBD1	TRBV5-1	TRBJ2-5	TGCGCCAGCAGCTCCCCCGGGACAGGGAGGGAGACCCAGTACTTC	CASSSPGTGRETQYF
-	TRBD2	TRBV5-6	TRBJ2-1	TGTGCCAGCAGCTTAGCTAGCGGCGACAATGAGCAGTTCTTC	CASSLASGDNEQFF
-	TRBD2	TRBV5-1	TRBJ2-3	TGCGCCAGCAGCTTCGTAGCGGGAGCTAGCACAGATACGCAGTATTTT	CASSFVAGASTDTQYF
few	-	TRBV28	TRBJ2-1	TGTGCCAGCAGTAGGGACTTGATCGATGAGCAGTTCTTC	CASSRDLIDEQFF
-	-	TRBV7-9	TRBJ1-1	TGTGCCAGCACCATGGGAGGGGTCGGAGAAGCTTTCTTT	CASTMGGVGEAFF
-	TRBD2	TRBV7-2	TRBJ2-7	TGTGCCAGCAGCTTGGGGGGAGGGACTAGCGGCGAGCAGTACTTC	CASSLGGGTSGEQYF
-	-	TRBV14	TRBJ1-4	TGTGCCAGCAGCCAAGGCCCAGGGGTGGGCACTAATGAAAAACTGTTTTTT	CASSQGPGVGTNEKLFF
-	TRBD1	TRBV10-1	TRBJ2-1	TGCGCCAGCAGTGCGGGACAGGGTGGCGGGCAGTTCTTC	CASSAGQGGGQFF
-	-	TRBV4-1	TRBJ2-2	TGCGCCAGCAGCCAAGAATGGCTGACCGGGGAGCTGTTTTTT	CASSQEWLTGELFF
-	-	TRBV13	TRBJ1-2	TGTGCCAGCAGCTCTGATAGAGCTAACTATGGCTACACCTTC	CASSSDRANYGYTF
once	-	TRBV29-1	TRBJ2-7	TGCAGCGTTGAAGGGGCGGGGTTGGGCTACGAGCAGTACTTC	CSVEGAGLGYEQYF
-	-	TRBV18	TRBJ2-3	TGTGCCAGCTCACCAGCGGGGTCGGGCACAGATACGCAGTATTTT	CASSPAGSGTDTQYF
many	TRBD1	TRBV7-8	TRBJ1-1	TGTGCCAGCAGCACCCGACAGGGGACTGAAGCTTTCTTT	CASSTRQGTEAFF
-	TRBD1	TRBV5-4	TRBJ2-7	TGTGCCAGCAGCTTGGAATTGGGGACAGGGGATGACGAGCAGTACTTC	CASSLELGTGDDEQYF
-	TRBD2	TRBV4-2	TRBJ2-3	TGTGCCAGCAGGGCTAGCGGGAGTCCCAAAGATACGCAGTATTTT	CASRASGSPKDTQYF
-	-	TRBV10-2	TRBJ2-7	TGCGCCAGCAGTGAGGGCAGGGTCCGGGGGGAGCAGTACTTC	CASSEGRVRGEQYF
-	TRBD2	TRBV27	TRBJ2-2	TGTGCCAGCAGACTTAGCGGGACGAACACCGGGGAGCTGTTTTTT	CASRLSGTNTGELFF
-	-	TRBV19	TRBJ2-2	TGTGCCAGTAGTATTCTCGGGGAGCTGTTTTTT	CASSILGELFF
-	TRBD1	TRBV2	TRBJ1-5	TGTGCCAGCTCGGGACAGGGGGTTTGGCAGCCCCAGCATTTT	CASSGQGVWQPQHF
-	-	TRBV7-3	TRBJ1-1	TGTGCCAGCAGCGCCCTGGGACAGAACACTGAAGCTTTCTTT	CASSALGQNTEAFF
-	-	TRBV2	TRBJ2-3	TGTGCCAGCAGTGCTGACAGAGATACGCAGTATTTT	CASSADRDTQYF
-	-	TRBV10-3	TRBJ2-1	TGTGCCATCTCTATCTACAATGAGCAGTTCTTC	CAISIYNEQFF
few	TRBD2	TRBV4-3	TRBJ2-7	TGCGCCAGCAGCCCAGGGACTAGCGGGAGCGGTGGACCCGAGCAGTACTTC	CASSPGTSGSGGPEQYF
-	-	TRBV2	TRBJ1-4	TGTGCCGGGGCCTTGGGTACCAATGAAAAACTGTTTTTT	CAGALGTNEKLFF
-	-	TRBV11-2	TRBJ2-5	TGTGCCAGCAGCTCATCGGAGAAGACCCAGTACTTC	CASSSSEKTQYF
once	TRBD1	TRBV5-6	TRBJ2-5	TGTGCCAGCAGCCGGGACAGGTCGGAGACCCAGTACTTC	CASSRDRSETQYF
-	TRBD2	TRBV28	TRBJ2-1	TGTGCCAGCAGTCGCCGGGGACTAGCGGGAGGGAGTTCCTACAATGAGCAGTTCTTC	CASSRRGLAGGSSYNEQFF